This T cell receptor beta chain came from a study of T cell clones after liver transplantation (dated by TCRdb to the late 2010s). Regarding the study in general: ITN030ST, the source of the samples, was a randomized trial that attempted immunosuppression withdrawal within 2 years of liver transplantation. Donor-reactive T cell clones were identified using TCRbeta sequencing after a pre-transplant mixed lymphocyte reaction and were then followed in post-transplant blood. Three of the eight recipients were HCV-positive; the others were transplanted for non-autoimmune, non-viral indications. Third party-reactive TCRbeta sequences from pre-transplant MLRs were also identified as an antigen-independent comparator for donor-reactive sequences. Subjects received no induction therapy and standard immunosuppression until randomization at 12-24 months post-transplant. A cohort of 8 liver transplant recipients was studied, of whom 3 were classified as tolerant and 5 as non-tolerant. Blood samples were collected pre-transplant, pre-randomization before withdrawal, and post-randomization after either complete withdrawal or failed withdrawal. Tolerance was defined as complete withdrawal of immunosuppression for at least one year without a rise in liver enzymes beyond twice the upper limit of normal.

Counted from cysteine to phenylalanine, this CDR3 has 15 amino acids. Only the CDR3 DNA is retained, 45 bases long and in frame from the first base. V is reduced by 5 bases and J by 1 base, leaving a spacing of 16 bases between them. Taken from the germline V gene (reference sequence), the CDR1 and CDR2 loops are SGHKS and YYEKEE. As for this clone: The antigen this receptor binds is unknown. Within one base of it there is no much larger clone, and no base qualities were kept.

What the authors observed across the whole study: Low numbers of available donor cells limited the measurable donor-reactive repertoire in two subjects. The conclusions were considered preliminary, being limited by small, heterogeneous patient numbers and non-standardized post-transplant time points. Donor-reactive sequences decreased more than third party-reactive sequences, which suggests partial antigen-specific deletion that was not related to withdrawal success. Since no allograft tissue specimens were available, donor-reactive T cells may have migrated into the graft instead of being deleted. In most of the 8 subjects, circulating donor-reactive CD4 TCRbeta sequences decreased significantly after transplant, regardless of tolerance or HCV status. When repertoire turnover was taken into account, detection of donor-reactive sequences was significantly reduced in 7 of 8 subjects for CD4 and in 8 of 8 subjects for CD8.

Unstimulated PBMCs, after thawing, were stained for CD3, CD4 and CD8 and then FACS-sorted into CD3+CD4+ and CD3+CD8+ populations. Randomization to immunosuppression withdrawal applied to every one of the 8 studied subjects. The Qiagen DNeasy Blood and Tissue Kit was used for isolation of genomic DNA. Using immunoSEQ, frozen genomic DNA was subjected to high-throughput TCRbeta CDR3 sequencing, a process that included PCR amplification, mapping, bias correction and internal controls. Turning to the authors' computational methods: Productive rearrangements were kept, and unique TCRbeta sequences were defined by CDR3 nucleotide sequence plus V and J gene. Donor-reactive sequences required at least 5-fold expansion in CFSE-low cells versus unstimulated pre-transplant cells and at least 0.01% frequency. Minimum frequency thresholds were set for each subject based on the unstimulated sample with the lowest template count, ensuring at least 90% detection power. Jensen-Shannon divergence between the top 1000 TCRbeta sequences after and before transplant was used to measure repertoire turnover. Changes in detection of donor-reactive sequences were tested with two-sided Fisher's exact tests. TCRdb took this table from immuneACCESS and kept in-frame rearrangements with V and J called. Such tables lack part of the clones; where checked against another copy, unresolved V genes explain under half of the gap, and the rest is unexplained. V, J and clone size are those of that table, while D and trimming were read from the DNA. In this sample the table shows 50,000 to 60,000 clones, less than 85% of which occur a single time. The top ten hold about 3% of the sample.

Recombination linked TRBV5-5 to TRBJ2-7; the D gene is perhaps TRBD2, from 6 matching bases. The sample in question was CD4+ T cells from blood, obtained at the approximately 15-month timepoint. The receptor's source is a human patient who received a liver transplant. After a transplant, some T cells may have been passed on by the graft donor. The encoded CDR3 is CASSPGRAFSYEQYF. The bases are TGTGCCAGCAGTCCCGGGAGAGCATTTTCCTACGAGCAGTACTTC.